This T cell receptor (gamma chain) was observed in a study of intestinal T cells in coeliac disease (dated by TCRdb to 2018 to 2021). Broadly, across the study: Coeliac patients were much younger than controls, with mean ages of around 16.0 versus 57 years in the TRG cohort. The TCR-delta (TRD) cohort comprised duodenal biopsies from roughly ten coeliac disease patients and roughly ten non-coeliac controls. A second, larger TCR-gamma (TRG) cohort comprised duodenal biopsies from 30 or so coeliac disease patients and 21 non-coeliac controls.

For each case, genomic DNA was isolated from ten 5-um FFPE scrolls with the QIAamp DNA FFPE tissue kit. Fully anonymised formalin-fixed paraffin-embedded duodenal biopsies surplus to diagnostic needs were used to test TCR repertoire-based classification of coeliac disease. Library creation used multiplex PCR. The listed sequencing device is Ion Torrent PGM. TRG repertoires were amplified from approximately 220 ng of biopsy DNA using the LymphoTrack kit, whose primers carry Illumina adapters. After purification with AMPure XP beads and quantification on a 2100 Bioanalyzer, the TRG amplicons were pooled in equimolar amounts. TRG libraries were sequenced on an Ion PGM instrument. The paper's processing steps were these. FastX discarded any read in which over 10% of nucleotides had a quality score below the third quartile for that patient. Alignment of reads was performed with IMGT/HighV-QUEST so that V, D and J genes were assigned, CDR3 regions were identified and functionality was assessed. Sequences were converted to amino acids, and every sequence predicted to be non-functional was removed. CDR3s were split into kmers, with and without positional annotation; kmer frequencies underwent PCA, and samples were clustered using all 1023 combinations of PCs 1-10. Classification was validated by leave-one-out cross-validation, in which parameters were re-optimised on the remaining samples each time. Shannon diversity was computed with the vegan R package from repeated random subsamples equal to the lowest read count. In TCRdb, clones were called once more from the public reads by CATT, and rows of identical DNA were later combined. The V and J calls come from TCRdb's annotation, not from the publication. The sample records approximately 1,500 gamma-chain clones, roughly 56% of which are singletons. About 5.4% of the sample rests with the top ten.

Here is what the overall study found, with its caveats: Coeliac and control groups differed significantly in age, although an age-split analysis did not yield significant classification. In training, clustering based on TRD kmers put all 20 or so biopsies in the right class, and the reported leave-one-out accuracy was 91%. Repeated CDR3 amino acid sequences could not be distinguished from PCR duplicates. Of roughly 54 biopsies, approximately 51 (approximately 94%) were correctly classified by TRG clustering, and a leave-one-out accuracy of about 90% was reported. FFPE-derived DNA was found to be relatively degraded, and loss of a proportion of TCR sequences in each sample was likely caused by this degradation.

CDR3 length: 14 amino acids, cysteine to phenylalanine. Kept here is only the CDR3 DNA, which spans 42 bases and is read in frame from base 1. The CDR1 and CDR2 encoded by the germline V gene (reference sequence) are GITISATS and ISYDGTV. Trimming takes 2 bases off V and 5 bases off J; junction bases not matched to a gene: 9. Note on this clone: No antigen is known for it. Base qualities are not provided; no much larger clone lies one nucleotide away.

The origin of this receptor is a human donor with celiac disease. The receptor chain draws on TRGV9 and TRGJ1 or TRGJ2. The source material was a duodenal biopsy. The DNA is TGTGCCTTGTGGGAGGGGCGGCGGAATTATAAGAAACTCTTT. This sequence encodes CALWEGRRNYKKLF.